This T cell receptor (beta chain) came from a study of glioma-infiltrating T cells after dendritic cell vaccination. At the level of the study: Treatment, given 2003 to 2012, was autologous tumor lysate-pulsed dendritic cell vaccination. The vaccine used monocyte-derived dendritic cells pulsed overnight with autologous tumor lysate. Study-level findings and limits: TCR clonality showed no direct relationship with survival. Patients with more pretreatment TILs had longer time to progression and survival.

Here immunoSEQ multiplex PCR was the method, and the copy in TCRdb shows in-frame clones only, minus some. The sample lists about 95,000 clones, over 65% seen once, with roughly 2.9% in the top ten. On this clone: Its matching antigen is unknown.

Specimen: blood, collected before dendritic cell vaccination. This sequence was found in a human donor with glioblastoma.

In DNA, the CDR3 is TGTGCCAGCAGCCCGGGACGGGCGGGGGGTAGCTCCTACAATGAGCAGTTCTTC. This sequence encodes CASSPGRAGGSSYNEQFF. The chain links TRBV2 to TRBJ2-1; 8 nucleotides align to TRBD2. Per the germline V gene, CDR1 is SNHLY and CDR2 is FYNNEI. The length of the CDR3 is 18 residues. With 6 bases clipped from V and 0 bases from J, the junction kept 13 bases outside the gene matches.